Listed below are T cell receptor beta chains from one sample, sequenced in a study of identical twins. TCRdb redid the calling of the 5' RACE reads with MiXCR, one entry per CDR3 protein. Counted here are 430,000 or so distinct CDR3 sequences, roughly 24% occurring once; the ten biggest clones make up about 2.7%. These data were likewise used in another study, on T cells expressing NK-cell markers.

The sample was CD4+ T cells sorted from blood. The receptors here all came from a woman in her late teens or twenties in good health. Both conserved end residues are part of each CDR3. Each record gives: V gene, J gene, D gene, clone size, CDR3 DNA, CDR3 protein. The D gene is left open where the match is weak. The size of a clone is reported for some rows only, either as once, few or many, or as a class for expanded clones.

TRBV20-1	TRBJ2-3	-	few	TGCAGTGCCTACCCCGAGTTCGCCGATACGCAGTATTTT	CSAYPEFADTQYF
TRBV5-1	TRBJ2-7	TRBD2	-	TGCGCCAGCAGCTTGCTCCCTCCATCAGTACCGGGACTAGCTACCATCTACGAGCAGTACTTC	CASSLLPPSVPGLATIYEQYF
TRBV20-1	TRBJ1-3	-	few	TGCAGTGCTAGCCCAGACTCTGGAAACACCATATATTTT	CSASPDSGNTIYF
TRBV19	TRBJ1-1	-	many	TGTGCCAGCAACACCTACACTGAAGCTTTCTTT	CASNTYTEAFF
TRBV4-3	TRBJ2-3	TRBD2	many	TGCGCCAGCAGCCAAGACTTAGCGGGAGTGGTAGATACGCAGTATTTT	CASSQDLAGVVDTQYF
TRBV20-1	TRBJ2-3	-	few	TGCAGTGCTAGTGTCCTAGATGGAGATACGCAGTATTTT	CSASVLDGDTQYF
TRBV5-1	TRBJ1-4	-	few	TGCGCCAGCAGCCCGGACTACGGCCATGAAAAACTGTTTTTT	CASSPDYGHEKLFF
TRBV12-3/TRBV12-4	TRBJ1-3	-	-	TGTGCCAGCAGGAGTGGAAACACCATATATTTT	CASRSGNTIYF
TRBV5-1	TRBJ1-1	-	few	TGCGCCAGCAGCTCCCCCACTGAAGCTTTCTTT	CASSSPTEAFF
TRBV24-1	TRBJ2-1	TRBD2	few	TGTGCCACCAGTGATTTGTCCAGCGGGAGGCTGAATGAGCAGTTCTTC	CATSDLSSGRLNEQFF
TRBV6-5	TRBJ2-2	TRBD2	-	TGTGCCAGCAGTTACGCTACTAGCGGGAGGGGTACCGGGGAGCTGTTTTTT	CASSYATSGRGTGELFF
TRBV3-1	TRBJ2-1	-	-	TGTGCCAGCAGCCAAGACGACAGGCAGCAGTTCTTC	CASSQDDRQQFF
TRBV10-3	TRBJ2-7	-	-	TGTGCCACCAGCGGCCCTGCGGAGCAGTACTTC	CATSGPAEQYF
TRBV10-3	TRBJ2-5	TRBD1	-	TGTGCCATCAGGCCGGGACAGCAAGAGACCCAGTACTTC	CAIRPGQQETQYF
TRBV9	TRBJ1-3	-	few	TGTGCCAGCAGCGTAACGTGGGGACGATCTGTTTCCGGAAACACCATATATTTT	CASSVTWGRSVSGNTIYF
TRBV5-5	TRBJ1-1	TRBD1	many	TGTGCCAGCAGCTTGGGGACAGGGTGGACTGAAGCTTTCTTT	CASSLGTGWTEAFF
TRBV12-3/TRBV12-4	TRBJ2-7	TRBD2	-	TGTGCCAGCAGTTGGGTGACTAGCGGGCCCCCCCACGAGCAGTACTTC	CASSWVTSGPPHEQYF